This entry is about one T cell receptor (beta chain). Antigen specificity is unknown. The entry originates in a study of cytomegalovirus exposure and HLA in healthy donors. The PCR employed 60 Vbeta primers together with 13 Jbeta primers. The assay was immunoSEQ multiplex PCR, and TCRdb's table has in-frame clones only and misses some. Here the sample spans roughly 130,000 clones, over 75% being singletons. General observations from the study: HLA restriction was apparent for most CMV-associated TCR beta chains in a later analysis.

This CDR3 is 16 amino acids long. Trimming cost V 6 bases and J 7 bases; bases outside gene matches: 11. The germline gives CDR1 SGHTS, CDR2 YDEGEE. The receptor's source is a middle-aged woman in good health and CMV-seropositive. This chain links TRBV5-8 with TRBJ1-6; 9 bases match TRBD1. The specimen was PBMCs. The CDR3 loop is CASTTYGTGKNSPLHF. The DNA for the CDR3 is TGTGCCAGCACAACCTACGGGACAGGGAAGAATTCACCCCTCCACTTT.